This TCR beta chain was captured in a study of cytomegalovirus exposure and HLA in healthy donors. Using immunoSEQ multiplex PCR, the repertoire was profiled, and TCRdb retains in-frame clones only, with some absent. Seen here are tens of thousands of clones, over 85% observed once, and the top ten hold 7.5% to 9.5%. Germline V gene data show CDR1 as SGHTA and CDR2 as FQGNSA. The CDR3 is 15 amino acids. Unmatched junction bases numbered 9, after V lost 4 bases and J lost 4 bases. This TCR was sampled from a woman under 30 in good health and CMV-seropositive. This chain connects TRBV7-2 to TRBJ2-7, with 8 bases matching TRBD1. Sample: PBMCs. The CDR3 sequence is CASSSRSGGNYEQYF. CDR3 nucleotide sequence: TGTGCCAGCAGCTCTAGGTCAGGGGGCAATTACGAGCAGTACTTC.